This TCR beta chain was documented in a study of identical twins. Template switching created a universal primer site, and the cDNA included unique molecular identifiers. TCRdb itself ran the 5' RACE reads through MiXCR, one entry per CDR3 protein. The profile shows some 250,000 distinct CDR3 sequences, about 6.7% of them singletons. Unmatched junction bases numbered 9, after V lost 4 bases and J lost 2 bases. The germline CDR1 and CDR2 sequences are SGHTA and FQGTGA. There are 16 residues in the CDR3. This clonotype was observed a few times. The same specimen was also included in a second study, on T cells expressing NK-cell markers. According to that study: In a few donors, dominant clonotypes made up about 25-60.1% of CD3+CD56-NKG2C+ cells.

The sample was CD8+ T cells sorted from blood. This receptor was obtained from a woman aged 18-35 years in good health. The chain uses TRBV7-3 and TRBJ2-3, with TRBD2 identical over 7 bases. The CDR3 reads CASSSGRGRNTDTQYF. In nucleotides, the CDR3 is TGTGCCAGCAGCTCCGGGCGGGGGAGGAACACAGATACGCAGTATTTT.